The 15 T cell receptor beta chains below all came from one sample that was sequenced in a study of blood T cell repertoires in COVID-19. Produced via immunoSEQ multiplex PCR; TCRdb's table is partial and in-frame only. The repertoire holds fewer than 15,000 clones, with under 80% as singletons. What was sequenced was peripheral blood. These receptors were taken from an elderly woman with acute or convalescent COVID-19.

Only a few counts were recorded for this clone. The chain links TRBV9 to TRBJ2-7; possible D gene TRBD2, 6 bases. There are 13 residues in the CDR3. The germline V gene encodes CDR1 SGDLS and CDR2 YYNGEE. V lost 3 bases, J lost 6 bases, and 13 bases lay in between. CDR3 nucleotide sequence: TGTGCCAGCAGCGAGGTGGGGGGAGGCGAGCAGTACTTC. Residues: CASSEVGGGEQYF.

J is TRBJ1-4 and V is TRBV5-4; no firm D call. Per the germline V gene, CDR1 is SGHNT and CDR2 is YYREEE (reference sequence). Trimming pared 4 bases from V and 6 bases from J, leaving 10 bases between. This CDR3 is built from 13 residues. As DNA, the CDR3 is TGTGCCAGCAGCAGTAGGCAGGATGAAAAACTGTTTTTT. Translation: CASSSRQDEKLFF.

This chain links TRBV10-3 with TRBJ1-2; D is perhaps TRBD1 (5 bases). V was shortened by 3 bases and J by 4 bases, with 12 bases between the two germline ends. The germline V gene has CDR1 ENHRY and CDR2 SYGVKD. This CDR3 is 14 amino acids long. DNA of the CDR3: TGTGCCATCAGTGATTCCAGGGTGGCCTATGGCTACACCTTC. It translates to CAISDSRVAYGYTF.

The CDR3 loop is CASRYGQGSNQPQHF. DNA for the CDR3: TGTGCCAGCAGATACGGACAGGGTAGCAATCAGCCCCAGCATTTT. V usage is TRBV27 and J usage is TRBJ1-5; 8 bases are a match to TRBD1. J gave up 0 bases and V 6 bases, and 4 bases lay outside the gene matches. The length of the CDR3 is 15 residues. Germline CDR1 MNHEY, CDR2 SMNVEV (reference sequence).

The rearrangement links TRBV3-1 (or the pseudogene TRBV3-2) to TRBJ2-7; D call uncertain. From germline, CDR1 is LGHDT and CDR2 YNNKEL (reference sequence). Deletions cut 1 base from V and 0 bases from J, with 10 bases between. There are 15 residues in the CDR3. The CDR3, as DNA: TGTGCCAGCAGCCAAGGAAGTAGAAACTCCTACGAGCAGTACTTC. This translates into CASSQGSRNSYEQYF.

This clone occurred a few times. This chain uses TRBV27 with TRBJ1-1, with D hard to call. The germline gives CDR1 MNHEY, CDR2 SMNVEV (reference sequence). Between the trimmed V and J ends, which lost 0 bases and 1 base, there was a span of 6 bases. The CDR3 runs to 14 residues. This chain's CDR3 is CASSLSNGNTEAFF. In DNA, the CDR3 is TGTGCCAGCAGTTTATCGAACGGGAACACTGAAGCTTTCTTT.

This chain uses TRBV13 with TRBJ1-6, with 7 bases that match TRBD1. Germline V gives CDR1 PRHDT, CDR2 FYEKMQ (reference sequence). V gave up 0 bases and J gave up 4 bases; unmatched junction bases: 3. The CDR3 spans 16 residues. The CDR3 region is CASSLGGTDYNSPLHF. CDR3 sequence (DNA): TGTGCCAGCAGCTTAGGCGGGACAGATTATAATTCACCCCTCCACTTT.

In nucleotides, the CDR3 is TGTGCCAGCAGAGGAACAGGGGATAACTATGGCTACACCTTC. Translating gives CASRGTGDNYGYTF. The rearrangement joins TRBV9 to TRBJ1-2, with TRBD1 matching over 7 bases. V was clipped by 5 bases and J by 1 base; unmatched bases: 5. CDR3 length: 14 amino acids. Germline V lookup: CDR1 SGDLS, CDR2 YYNGEE.

The CDR3 bases are TGCGCCAGCAGCTGGGGGACTAGCGGGCCCGGGGAGCTGTTTTTT. Its translation is CASSWGTSGPGELFF. The chain recombines TRBV5-1 with TRBJ2-2, with 12 positions matching TRBD2. This CDR3 is 15 amino acids long. Germline-derived CDR1 and CDR2 are SGHRS and YFSETQ. The V and J ends lost 3 bases and 6 bases, in that order; junction bases with no gene match: 3.

This clone was seen a few times. The V and J genes are TRBV2 and TRBJ2-2; D is possibly TRBD2 (6 bases). Trimming took 10 bases from V and 6 from J, leaving 12 bases between them. The germline gives CDR1 SNHLY, CDR2 FYNNEI. This CDR3 is 12 amino acids long. CDR3 region: CAKRRESGELFF. CDR3 nucleotides: TGTGCCAAGAGGCGGGAATCCGGGGAGCTGTTTTTT.

V and J are TRBV2 and TRBJ2-5; 7 nucleotides line up with TRBD2. Germline-derived CDR1 and CDR2 are SNHLY and FYNNEI. The CDR3 is 13 amino acids. The CDR3 region has the DNA TGTGCTTCGAAGCGGGGCCCCCAAGAGACCCAGTACTTC. This translates into CASKRGPQETQYF.

The chain is built from TRBV5-8 and TRBJ1-4; D is unresolved. Germline V gene data show CDR1 as SGHTS and CDR2 as YDEGEE. The CDR3 extends over 17 amino acids. The V and J ends lost 4 bases and 5 bases respectively, with 21 bases between them. The CDR3 coding sequence is TGTGCCAGCAGCCCATATGGTAGACTGGCAGTGAATGAAAAACTGTTTTTT. This codes for CASSPYGRLAVNEKLFF.

A few counts support this clone. The chain joins TRBV4-2 to TRBJ2-5; TRBD1 aligns across 7 bases. CDR3 length: 14 amino acids. V lost 0 bases, J lost 7 bases, and 5 bases stayed unmatched. Looked up from germline, CDR1 is LGHNA and CDR2 is YNFKEQ. This CDR3 reads CASSQDQGVGTQYF. In DNA, the CDR3 is TGTGCCAGCAGCCAAGACCAGGGGGTCGGGACCCAGTACTTC.

In its sample, this clone was seen once. This rearrangement joins TRBV28 to TRBJ1-6; D is perhaps TRBD1 (5 bases). CDR3 length: 12 amino acids. Germline-derived CDR1 and CDR2 are MDHEN and SYDVKM. V lost 6 bases and J lost 11, with 11 bases in between. For the CDR3, the DNA is TGTGCCAGCAGCCTACTCAGGGCACCCCTCCACTTT. Encoded protein: CASSLLRAPLHF.

This clone was observed a handful of times. V usage is TRBV5-1 and J usage is TRBJ1-1; D remains unclear. CDR3 length: 12 amino acids. V lost 2 bases and J lost 5, with 7 bases in between. In germline, CDR1 is SGHRS, CDR2 YFSETQ. CDR3 in DNA: TGCGCCAGCAGCTTTTCGGGGACTGAAGCTTTCTTT. It encodes CASSFSGTEAFF.